The sequence of this T cell receptor beta chain was determined in a study of blood T cell repertoires in COVID-19 (dated by TCRdb to the early 2020s). As for the study more broadly: Samples from collaborators originated in the United States, Italy and Spain and spanned both the acute and convalescent phases of COVID-19. The material from the prospective study consisted of cDNA or gDNA derived from T cells, B-cell-depleted T cells, or PBMCs. Subjects who had been exposed to COVID-19, were actively infected with it, or had recovered from it provided the deeply sampled blood TCRbeta repertoires that made up the dataset. The repertoires were released in a freely available public database meant as a resource for research on the immune response to SARS-CoV-2. Samples were obtained from the ongoing ImmuneRACE study (first 160 participants) and from some 1,200 subjects provided by 6 global collaborators. The sample metadata nearly always contained a de-identified subject ID, COVID-19 status, age in years and sex. Where available, HLA class I and class II types were taken from metadata supplied by the sample provider and were not determined by assay-based typing. Points the paper makes about the study in general: Clinical and demographic metadata were provided uncurated, with the amount varying by source and participant.

This clone was counted only a few times. The target of this receptor is not known. Base qualities were left out, and no much larger clone turns up one base away. The immunoSEQ Assay, a bias-controlled multiplex PCR, was used to amplify TCRbeta CDR3 regions from genomic DNA. As for how the authors treated the data: Within the assay, amplification of reference gene primers was used to estimate how many nucleated cells each sample contained. To quantify the absolute abundance of each unique TCRbeta CDR3 rearrangement, sequence reads were collapsed and filtered. For each sample, productive Simpson clonality was calculated by taking the square root of Simpson's diversity index across productive rearrangements. The table comes from immuneACCESS by way of TCRdb, which keeps in-frame sequences with V and J called. Part of the clones is missing from these tables; in studies checked, under half for an unresolved V gene and the rest for unknown reasons. V and J calls and clone size are given by that table; D and trimming were obtained from the DNA. The sample table holds some 260,000 clones, of which 60% to 75% were seen once. The leading ten clones occupy about 3.5% of the sample.

Collaborating institutions collected whole blood in K2EDTA tubes following their own protocols. For TCRbeta analysis, collaborators shipped samples as frozen whole blood, isolated PBMCs, or DNA extracted from either of those sample types. The source is a woman aged 80 or older with acute or convalescent COVID-19. Input material: peripheral blood.

The bases are TGTGCCAGCAGCGTACAGGGGGCGAGTAGAAAACTGTTTTTT. Its product reads: CASSVQGASRKLFF. Here the chain combines TRBV7-9 and TRBJ1-4, with 9 bases in between that match TRBD1. Germline trimming amounts to 5 bases on V and 10 bases on J, with 8 as the count of junction bases outside the gene matches. The CDR3, from cysteine to phenylalanine, totals 14 residues. The entry retains the CDR3 DNA only, 42 bases that are in frame from base 1. The germline V gene (reference sequence) supplies CDR1 SEHNR and CDR2 FQNEAQ. When the CDR3 is completed using the reference TRBV7-9 and TRBJ1-4 genes on either side, the full variable domain is DTGVSQNPRHKITKRGQNVTFRCDPISEHNRLYWYRQTLGQGPEFLTYFQNEAQLEKSRLLSDRFSAERPKGSFSTLEIQRTEQGDSAMYLCASSVQGASRKLFFGSGTQLSVL.